This TCR beta chain was sequenced for a study of T cells in localized non-small cell lung cancer (dated by TCRdb to between 2020 and 2021). A note on the overall study: T cell repertoires of hundreds of early-stage NSCLC patients were analyzed, with tumors being compared against uninvolved tumor-adjacent lungs. The cohort was made up of around 250 treatment-naive NSCLC patients whose localized lung tumors had been resected. A mean age of 66.3 years was recorded for the NSCLC patients, of whom around 120 were male and 95 to 110 were female.

This clone was detected only a few times. No cognate antigen has been identified for it. Base qualities were left out, and no much larger clone turns up one base away. What the research found in general, with its limitations: Uninvolved tumor-adjacent lung showed the highest T cell clonality, higher than tumor, which suggests more focused antigenic responses in the uninvolved tumor-adjacent lung. Multi-region tumor sequencing was not performed, so intratumor heterogeneity could not be excluded. Of the top 100 tumor clones, a median of roughly 53 were detected in paired uninvolved adjacent lung; under 30 were also among that lung's top 100. Longer overall survival was associated with higher T cell density in blood, whereas shorter survival was associated with higher clonality in adjacent lung. Because of the exploratory design, TCR variables were selected using unadjusted p-values without false-discovery rate correction.

Two independent pathologists confirmed that the uninvolved adjacent lung, which was taken at least 2 cm from the tumor margin, was free of atypia. At diagnosis, peripheral blood, uninvolved tumor-adjacent lung and tumor were collected and were preserved as a mix of fresh-frozen and FFPE material. The immunoSEQ Assay was used to sequence TCR beta CDR3 regions from DNA. The authors' pipeline ran thus. To compute T cell density, TCR beta template counts were normalized to usable DNA, which was estimated by amplifying housekeeping genes. Richness was estimated with the preseqR package, extrapolating to 400,000 templates for PBMC samples and 120,000 templates for tissue samples. Clonality was calculated as one minus Pielou's evenness. Differential abundance testing on productive amino-acid clonotypes, with a minimum total count of 5 and an alpha of 0.1, was used to identify tissue-enriched TCRs. The Jaccard Index and the Morisita Overlap Index were used to quantify repertoire overlap between compartments. GLIPH grouped TCR beta CDR3s together with public tetramer-defined viral CDR3s, and a viral motif had to include at least three viral sequences and also show V-gene enrichment. TCRdb limited this immuneACCESS table to in-frame rearrangements with V and J called. A share of clones is missing; checked studies link under half to unresolved V genes, and the rest is unexplained. V, J and clone size are those of that table, while D and trimming were read from the DNA. Counted in this sample were 1,500 to 2,000 clones; 20% to 25% of them appeared once. 23% of the sample is taken by the ten largest.

Trimming costs V 7 bases and J 4 bases, and their ends lie 13 bases apart. According to the germline V gene, CDR1 reads MNHGY and CDR2 reads SAAAGT. The cysteine opens and the phenylalanine closes a CDR3 of 14 amino acids. The kept DNA is CDR3 alone, 42 bases in frame from the first base. This receptor was obtained from a man between 35 and 75 years old with stage III lung adenocarcinoma. This material consisted of normal lung tissue next to the tumor, taken before any cancer treatment. The sequence links TRBV6-8 to TRBJ2-2; no D gene is confidently identified. The bases read TGTGCCAGCACATTACTTGGATCCACCGGGGAGCTGTTTTTT. It translates as CASTLLGSTGELFF.